This T cell receptor beta chain was recorded in a study of glioma-infiltrating T cells after dendritic cell vaccination. Findings and limits, study-wide: No direct clonality-survival link was found; a diverse polyclonal response may matter.

V was trimmed by 0 bases and J by 7 bases, leaving 13 bases between them. Germline V gene lookup returns CDR1 MGHRA and CDR2 YSYEKL. The CDR3 is made up of 15 amino acids. Primers: 60 V beta forward and 13 J beta reverse. Sequencing used immunoSEQ multiplex PCR; TCRdb keeps in-frame clones, though not all of them. Counted here are approximately 90,000 clones, roughly four fifths occurring once; the ten biggest clones make up over 2%. As concerns this clone: Its target is unknown.

Time point: after dendritic cell vaccination, including at tumor progression/relapse. The V and J genes are TRBV4-1 and TRBJ1-5; D gene uncertain. The clonotype comes from a human donor with glioblastoma. Material: blood, obtained after dendritic cell vaccination. The CDR3: CASSQDAAAKQPQHF. The DNA for the CDR3 is TGCGCCAGCAGCCAAGATGCCGCAGCGAAACAGCCCCAGCATTTT.